What follows are 7 T cell receptor beta chains derived from one specimen sequenced in a study of blood T cell repertoires in COVID-19. Assay used: immunoSEQ multiplex PCR; TCRdb lists only in-frame clones, some missing. The sample holds 35,000 to 50,000 clones; around nine tenths are singletons and the top ten take 2% to 2.5%. The sample consisted of peripheral blood. The receptors originated from a human donor in a cohort sampled during active COVID-19.

The CDR3 sequence: CASSLEGRNTGELFF. The DNA for the CDR3 is TGCGCCAGCAGCTTGGAAGGGAGAAACACCGGGGAGCTGTTTTTT. This rearrangement joins TRBV5-1 to TRBJ2-2; TRBD2 might be the D (5 bases). The CDR3 length is 15 residues. Germline CDR1 is SGHRS and CDR2 is YFSETQ. V shed 0 bases and J shed 2 bases, with 8 bases lying between them.

The chain uses TRBV5-1 and TRBJ2-3; 9 bases are shared with TRBD2. The junction had 9 bases not matched to a gene; V was cut back by 7 bases and J by 6 bases. The CDR3 spans 14 residues. Germline V lookup: CDR1 SGHRS, CDR2 YFSETQ. Written as DNA, the CDR3 is TGCGCCAGCTGGCGCGGGGGGGCCACGGATACGCAGTATTTT. The encoded protein is CASWRGGATDTQYF.

The J gene is TRBJ1-6, the V gene TRBV5-1; weak D call: TRBD1 (6 bases). The V and J ends lost 0 bases and 5 bases respectively, with 18 bases between them. Germline V gene lookup returns CDR1 SGHRS and CDR2 YFSETQ. The CDR3 covers 18 residues. Here the CDR3 DNA reads TGCGCCAGCAGCTTGGAAGCCTCGGGACAAATAAATAATTCACCCCTCCACTTT. Translated: CASSLEASGQINNSPLHF.

The rearrangement uses TRBV15 and TRBJ2-2, with unresolved D. The CDR3 consists of 15 residues. Germline CDR1 LNHNV, CDR2 YYDKDF (reference sequence). V shed 0 bases and J shed 4 bases, with 9 bases lying between them. The CDR3 DNA sequence: TGTGCCACCAGCAGAGATCGTAGTCGCACCGGGGAGCTGTTTTTT. This encodes CATSRDRSRTGELFF. Full variable domain (missing parts from reference TRBV15 and TRBJ2-2): DAMVIQNPRYQVTQFGKPVTLSCSQTLNHNVMYWYQQKSSQAPKLLFHYYDKDFNNEADTPDNFQSRRPNTSFCFLDIRSPGLGDTAMYLCATSRDRSRTGELFFGEGSRLTVL.

The gene calls are TRBV7-6 and TRBJ1-4, with D maybe TRBD1 (5 bases). Trimming cost V 4 bases and J 3 bases, with 12 bases left between them. CDR1 and CDR2 (germline): SGHVS, FNYEAQ. The CDR3 sequence is 15 residues long. The DNA of the CDR3 is TGTGCCAGCAGCTCCCAGGGTTTGGCTAATGAAAAACTGTTTTTT. It yields the protein CASSSQGLANEKLFF.

The chain's CDR3 is CASSIALEVGSPYEQYF. The CDR3 DNA follows: TGTGCCAGTAGTATAGCGCTCGAGGTTGGGTCACCCTACGAGCAGTACTTC. The chain is built from TRBV19 and TRBJ2-7, with D unresolved. The CDR3 is 17 amino acids. V was clipped by 1 base and J by 2 bases, with 18 bases between them. Per germline, CDR1 LNHDA and CDR2 SQIVND (reference sequence). Full variable domain (missing parts from reference TRBV19 and TRBJ2-7): DGGITQSPKYLFRKEGQNVTLSCEQNLNHDAMYWYRQDPGQGLRLIYYSQIVNDFQKGDIAEGYSVSREKKESFPLTVTSAQKNPTAFYLCASSIALEVGSPYEQYFGPGTRLTVT.

The rearrangement links TRBV12-3 or TRBV12-4 to TRBJ1-2, with TRBD1 identical over 7 bases. V was clipped by 8 bases and J by 3 bases; unmatched bases: 0. There are 11 residues in the CDR3. The CDR3 reads CASGTDYGYTF. The CDR3 DNA is TGTGCCAGCGGGACAGACTATGGCTACACCTTC.